This T cell receptor (beta chain) was found in a study of T cells expressing NK-cell markers. TCRdb reanalyzed the 5' RACE reads, giving one entry per CDR3 protein sequence and no DNA. This table holds around 550,000 distinct CDR3 sequences. The CDR3 extends over 12 amino acids. The germline V gene encodes CDR1 GTSNPN and CDR2 SVGIG (reference sequence). Sequenced: blood T cells: a sorted CD56 or NKG2C T cell subset, CD4+ or CD8+ T cells, or bulk PBMC T cells (not recorded which). This clonotype originated in a man aged 18-30 years in good health. The chain has TRBV30 and TRBJ2-1; TCRdb designates TRBD1, a call that cannot be tested without DNA. Here the CDR3 reads CAWSPTGLGQFF.